Detailed here is one TCR beta chain. The target antigen is unknown. The source of the sample is a study of cytomegalovirus exposure and HLA in healthy donors. General study findings and limits: When a later analysis was performed, an Asian-associated ancestry cluster reportedly had fewer N-insertions than the roughly 630-donor mean. As immune exposure information, only CMV serostatus was available.

The CDR3 is 15 amino acids. Germline CDR1 and CDR2: SGHTA and FQGNSA. V was pared by 9 bases and J by 3 bases, with 12 bases of the junction left unmatched. The PCR ran on 60 Vbeta and 13 Jbeta primers. Assay: immunoSEQ multiplex PCR; the TCRdb copy retains only in-frame clones and omits some. In total, the table holds approximately 120,000 clones. Source material: PBMCs. This TCR derives from a young man in good health and CMV-seronegative. The rearrangement joins TRBV7-2 to TRBJ2-7; TRBD2 matches at 9 bases. The CDR3 DNA reads as TGTGCCAGTTCAATCAATAGCGGGAGTGACTACGAGCAGTACTTC. This sequence encodes CASSINSGSDYEQYF.